This T cell receptor beta chain was documented in a study of blood T cell repertoires in COVID-19. Here immunoSEQ multiplex PCR was the method, and the copy in TCRdb shows in-frame clones only, minus some. The sample has 300,000 to 350,000 clones; 87% are singletons. V shed 0 bases and J shed 8 bases, with 19 bases lying between them. This CDR3 region has 16 residues. Germline CDR1 MGHRA, CDR2 YSYEKL. The sequenced sample was peripheral blood. The V call is TRBV4-1, the J call TRBJ1-2; no definite D call. The origin of this receptor is a man aged 18 to 29 with active or convalescent COVID-19. DNA for the CDR3: TGCGCCAGCAGCCAAGATAGGTCGGCCTCTAACGGGGGCTACACCTTC. Its translation: CASSQDRSASNGGYTF.